The source of this TCR beta chain is a study of T cell responses to AZD1222 COVID-19 vaccine. The CDR3 covers 11 residues. Trimming took 7 bases from V and 4 from J, leaving 10 bases between them. The germline V gene has CDR1 DFQATT and CDR2 SNEGSKA (reference sequence). Method: immunoSEQ multiplex PCR; TCRdb's copy keeps in-frame clones and lacks some. The table lists around 120,000 clones, roughly nine tenths of them singletons, with approximately 1.2% in the top ten. In regard to this clone: Its specificity is not known.

Study-level findings and limits: The span of vaccine-associated CD4 TCRs extended across spike, with dominance at 160-218 and 743-854.

The chain has TRBV20-1 and TRBJ1-2; D is perhaps TRBD1 (5 bases). The sequencing here drew on peripheral blood, taken on day 0 of AZD1222 vaccination. The clonotype originates from an adult in good health. This CDR3 is CSVYQGYGYTF. The CDR3, as DNA: TGCAGTGTCTATCAGGGCTATGGCTACACCTTC.